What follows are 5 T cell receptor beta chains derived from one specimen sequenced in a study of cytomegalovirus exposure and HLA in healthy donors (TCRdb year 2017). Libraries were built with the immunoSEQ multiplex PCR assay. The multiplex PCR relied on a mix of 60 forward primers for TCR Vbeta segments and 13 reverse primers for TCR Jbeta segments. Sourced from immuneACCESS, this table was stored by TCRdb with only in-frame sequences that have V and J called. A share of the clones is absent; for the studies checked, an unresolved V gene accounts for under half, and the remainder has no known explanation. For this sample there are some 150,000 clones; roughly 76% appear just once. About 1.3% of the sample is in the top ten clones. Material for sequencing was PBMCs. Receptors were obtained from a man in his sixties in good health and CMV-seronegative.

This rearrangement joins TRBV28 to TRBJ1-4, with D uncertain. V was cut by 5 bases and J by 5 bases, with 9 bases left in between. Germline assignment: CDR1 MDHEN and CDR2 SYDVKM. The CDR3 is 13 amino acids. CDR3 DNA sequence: TGTGCCAGCAGTCCTTACTTAAATGAAAAACTGTTTTTT. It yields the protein CASSPYLNEKLFF.

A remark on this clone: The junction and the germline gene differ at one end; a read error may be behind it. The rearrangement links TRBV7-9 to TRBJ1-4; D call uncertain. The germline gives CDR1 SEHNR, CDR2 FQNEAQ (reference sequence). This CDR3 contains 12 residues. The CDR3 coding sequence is TGTTCCAGCAGCTTGCGGAACGAAAAACTGTTTTTT. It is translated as CSSSLRNEKLFF.

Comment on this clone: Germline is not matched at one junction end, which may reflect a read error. The CDR3 region has the DNA TGTGCCAGCAGTTCCACCCTGCGGGAGAGTCCGGTCTTC. Amino acids: CASSSTLRESPVF. The chain has TRBV27 and TRBJ2-1; 7 bases agree with TRBD2. Per germline, CDR1 MNHEY and CDR2 SMNVEV (reference sequence). The CDR3 length is 13 residues.

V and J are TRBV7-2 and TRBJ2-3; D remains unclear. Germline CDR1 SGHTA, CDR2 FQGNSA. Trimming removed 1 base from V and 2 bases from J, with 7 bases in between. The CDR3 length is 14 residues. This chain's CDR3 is CASSLGLFTDTQYF. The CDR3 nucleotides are TGTGCCAGCAGCTTAGGGCTTTTCACAGATACGCAGTATTTT.

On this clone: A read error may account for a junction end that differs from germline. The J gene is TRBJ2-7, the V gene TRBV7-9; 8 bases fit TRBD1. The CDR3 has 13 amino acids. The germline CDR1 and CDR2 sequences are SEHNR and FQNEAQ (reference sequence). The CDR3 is CSSSFTGGSEQYF. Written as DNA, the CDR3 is TGTTCCAGCAGCTTCACAGGGGGTTCCGAGCAGTACTTC.